A single sample gave rise to the 22 T cell receptor beta chains below, sequenced in a study of T cells in Graves' hyperthyroidism and ophthalmopathy. Amplification yielded TCR beta CDR3 regions, with RNA transcripts as the source. First-round RT-PCR of the TCR CDR3 relied on the HTBI primer set. TCRdb re-called the multiplex PCR reads through MiXCR, storing one row per CDR3 protein. The table includes a few hundred thousand distinct CDR3 sequences, around 45% detected once. The sample was peripheral blood or thyroid tissue (not recorded which). Receptor source: a woman between 18 and 29 years old with Graves' hyperthyroidism.

This clonotype was seen ten or more times. The rearrangement links TRBV5-5 to TRBJ1-5; a possible D gene is TRBD1 (5 bases). V lost 3 bases and J 5 bases, leaving 12 bases between the germline ends. Germline loops: CDR1 SGHKS, CDR2 YYEKEE (reference sequence). There are 14 residues in the CDR3. The CDR3 loop reads CASSSGRGDQPQHF. The DNA for the CDR3 is TGTGCCAGCAGCTCGGGGAGAGGGGATCAGCCCCAGCATTTT.

The chain combines TRBV14 with TRBJ2-7, with 7 nucleotides matching TRBD2. This CDR3 is 14 amino acids long. The trim removed 4 bases at V and 5 bases at J, leaving 8 bases unmatched. Germline CDR1 SGHDN, CDR2 FVKESK. The CDR3 spells CASSRWAGDHEQYF. Here the CDR3 DNA reads TGTGCCAGCAGCCGATGGGCGGGAGACCACGAGCAGTACTTC.

A note on this clonotype: Mismatch with germline at one junction end may stem from a read error. The V and J genes are TRBV24-1 and TRBJ1-5, with no clear D. The CDR3 length is 12 residues. Germline V CDR1 and CDR2: KGHDR, SFDVKD. CDR3 in DNA: TGTGCTACCAGTGGCAACAATCAGCCCCAGCATTTT. Protein sequence: CATSGNNQPQHF.

This clonotype occurred many times. V gene TRBV27 combines with J gene TRBJ2-5; D is possibly TRBD1 (5 bases). Germline V gene lookup returns CDR1 MNHEY and CDR2 SMNVEV (reference sequence). The CDR3 totals 15 residues. The V gene lost 7 bases and the J gene lost 1 base, with 16 bases spanning the gap. The CDR3 bases are TGTGCCAGCAAGGCCGCAGGGAATTTCCAAGAGACCCAGTACTTC. It is translated as CASKAAGNFQETQYF.

Worth noting for this clonotype: Just one base apart from a much larger clone, this may be a read error. The V call is TRBV5-4, the J call TRBJ1-4; no clear D. V lost 4 bases, J lost 2 bases, and 15 bases lay in between. In germline, CDR1 is SGHNT, CDR2 YYREEE (reference sequence). The CDR3 is 16 residues long. The CDR3 DNA is TGTGCCAGCAGCCTCAAGGCAGGACTGACTAATGAAAAACTGTTTTTT. Protein: CASSLKAGLTNEKLFF.

Regarding this clonotype: A read error may explain this, as a much larger clone is one base away. The CDR3 carries no conserved terminal phenylalanine or tryptophan, so it likely arises from a read error. The chain joins TRBV12-3 or TRBV12-4 to TRBJ1-6, with TRBD1 matching over 9 bases. V was pared by 4 bases and J by 5 bases, with 9 bases of the junction left unmatched. The CDR3 runs 17 residues. The CDR3 bases are TGTGCCAGCAGTTACCTCGCCGGGACAGGGAATAATTCACCCCTCCACCTT. Its translation is CASSYLAGTGNNSPLHL.

Concerning this clonotype itself: A much larger clone lies a single base off, so this may be a read error. The rearrangement joins TRBV4-3 to TRBJ2-7; D is uncertain. This CDR3 is built from 13 residues. The V gene's germline CDR1 is LGHNA and CDR2 YSLEER. The germline V and J ends were trimmed by 1 base and 3 bases, with 7 bases remaining between them. CDR3: CASSQAAFYEQYF. In DNA, the CDR3 is TGCGCCAGCAGCCAAGCCGCCTTCTACGAGCAGTACTTC.

This clonotype was observed a single time. The chain has TRBV24-1 and TRBJ1-2, with 8 bases fitting TRBD1. The CDR3 totals 16 residues. The junction had 15 bases not matched to a gene; V was cut back by 9 bases and J by 4 bases. Germline V gives CDR1 KGHDR, CDR2 SFDVKD. Written as DNA, the CDR3 is TGTGCCACCCCTCCTAGGACAGGGATCCGAGGCTATGGCTACACCTTC. Its translation is CATPPRTGIRGYGYTF.

This clonotype was observed a handful of times. The chain joins TRBV29-1 to TRBJ2-5; D gene unclear. Germline V gene data show CDR1 as SQVTM and CDR2 as ANQGSEA. CDR3 length: 11 amino acids. The ends were cut back, 4 bases at V and 5 bases at J, with 8 bases in the middle. The CDR3 spells CSVGGRETQYF. For the CDR3, the DNA is TGCAGCGTTGGGGGTCGGGAGACCCAGTACTTC.

The chain couples TRBV10-3 to TRBJ2-2; D is uncertain. The germline V gene has CDR1 ENHRY and CDR2 SYGVKD. Trimming removed 4 bases from V and 1 base from J, with 16 bases in between. CDR3 length: 17 residues. The CDR3 sequence: CAISASSPDLNTGELFF. Written as DNA, the CDR3 is TGTGCCATCAGTGCCAGCAGCCCGGACCTGAACACCGGGGAGCTGTTTTTT.

This clonotype was counted many times. The chain uses TRBV3-1 and TRBJ2-7; weak D call: TRBD1 (6 bases). The length of the CDR3 is 14 residues. The V and J ends lost 4 bases and 5 bases respectively, with 15 bases between them. Per germline, CDR1 LGHDT and CDR2 YNNKEL (reference sequence). The CDR3 sequence is CASSRSQGTHEQYF. DNA for the CDR3: TGTGCCAGCAGCCGAAGTCAGGGGACCCACGAGCAGTACTTC.

This clonotype was counted once. The chain carries TRBV7-9 and TRBJ1-4; the D is unclear. Germline V gives CDR1 SEHNR, CDR2 FQNEAQ (reference sequence). CDR3 length: 14 amino acids. V lost 3 bases to trimming and J lost 4 bases, with 9 bases between them. The CDR3 sequence is CASSFKGGNEKLFF. DNA of the CDR3: TGTGCCAGCAGCTTTAAGGGCGGTAATGAAAAACTGTTTTTT.

This clonotype occurred many times. V usage is TRBV7-9 and J usage is TRBJ2-5, with no clear D. Germline CDR1 reads SEHNR; CDR2 reads FQNEAQ (reference sequence). CDR3 length equals 13 residues. Deletions cut 2 bases from V and 3 bases from J, with 7 bases between. The CDR3 region is CASSLNLEETQYF. CDR3 DNA sequence: TGTGCCAGCAGCTTAAACCTGGAAGAGACCCAGTACTTC.

This clonotype was observed at least ten times. The rearrangement links TRBV6-5 to TRBJ2-7; perhaps TRBD1 as D (5 bases). Trimming removed 8 bases from V and 2 bases from J, with 16 bases in between. There are 14 residues in the CDR3. The germline V gene has CDR1 MNHEY and CDR2 SVGAGI. The CDR3 DNA reads as TGTGCCAGCCAGGGTGGTATGGATACCTACGAGCAGTACTTC. It codes for CASQGGMDTYEQYF.

The chain uses TRBV15 and TRBJ1-6, with 11 bases identical to TRBD1. CDR3 length equals 14 residues. The V and J ends lost 3 bases and 11 bases, in that order; junction bases with no gene match: 3. From germline, CDR1 is LNHNV and CDR2 YYDKDF (reference sequence). As DNA, the CDR3 is TGTGCCACCAGCAGGGGACAGGGGGTCGCACCCCTCCACTTT. Protein product: CATSRGQGVAPLHF.

The rearrangement uses TRBV29-1 and TRBJ1-2; no clear D. V was clipped by 1 base and J by 0 bases, with 6 bases between them. CDR3 length: 13 amino acids. Per germline, CDR1 SQVTM and CDR2 ANQGSEA. The CDR3 protein is CSVEGQSNYGYTF. CDR3 sequence (DNA): TGCAGCGTTGAAGGGCAGTCTAACTATGGCTACACCTTC. The whole variable domain, remainder taken from reference TRBV29-1 and TRBJ1-2, is SAVISQKPSRDICQRGTSLTIQCQVDSQVTMMFWYRQQPGQSLTLIATANQGSEATYESGFVIDKFPISRPNLTFSTLTVSNMSPEDSSIYLCSVEGQSNYGYTFGSGTRLTVV.

In DNA form, the CDR3 reads TGTGCCATCAGTGAAGGCCGACACCTCCACTTT. This gives the protein CAISEGRHLHF. This sequence joins TRBV10-3 and TRBJ1-6; D unresolved. V was pared by 3 bases and J by 15 bases, with 9 bases between. CDR3 length: 11 residues. Germline lookup yields CDR1 ENHRY and CDR2 SYGVKD.

This clonotype occurred a few times. The chain couples TRBV9 to TRBJ2-6, with D unclear. Trimming removed 2 bases from V and 9 bases from J, with 6 bases in between. Germline V gene lookup returns CDR1 SGDLS and CDR2 YYNGEE. The length of the CDR3 is 12 residues. For the CDR3, the DNA is TGTGCCAGCAGCGTTACGGACAACGTCCTGACTTTC. Its protein product is CASSVTDNVLTF.

This clonotype was observed at least ten times. V usage is TRBV12-3 or TRBV12-4 and J usage is TRBJ1-1; tentatively, D is TRBD1 (5 bases). The V end was cut by 3 bases, the J end by 7 bases, with 9 bases between. This CDR3 contains 12 residues. Here the CDR3 DNA reads TGTGCCAGCAGTTTCAGACAGAGTGAAGCTTTCTTT. Translated, it gives CASSFRQSEAFF.

This clonotype has a single count. At one of its ends the junction is not consistent with the germline gene, which may arise from a read error. This chain connects TRBV12-3 or TRBV12-4 to TRBJ1-2; TRBD1 might be the D (5 bases). The length of the CDR3 is 8 residues. The CDR3, as DNA: TGTGCCATAAGGAGGGACCCCTTC. Translation gives CAIRRDPF.

This clonotype was observed many times. The chain carries TRBV6-1 and TRBJ2-5; possible D gene TRBD2, 5 bases. Trimming removed 6 bases from V and 4 bases from J, with 9 bases in between. In germline, CDR1 is MNHNS, CDR2 SASEGT. The CDR3 has 12 residues. The CDR3 sequence is CASRRARETQYF. DNA for the CDR3: TGTGCCAGCAGGAGGGCTCGAGAGACCCAGTACTTC.

This clonotype was recorded a few times. The rearrangement links TRBV25-1 to TRBJ2-3; D not resolved. CDR1 is MGHDK and CDR2 is SYGVNS in the germline V gene. There are 14 residues in the CDR3. Trimming stripped 3 bases from V and 2 bases from J, with 9 bases between. The CDR3 coding sequence is TGTGCCAGCAGTGATTCCTTGTTCACAGATACGCAGTATTTT. Protein sequence: CASSDSLFTDTQYF.